A single sample gave rise to the 22 T cell receptor beta chains below, sequenced in a study of blood T cell repertoires in COVID-19. Clones were sequenced by immunoSEQ multiplex PCR, and TCRdb holds only the in-frame ones, with some missing. The repertoire includes about 120,000 clones, 87% of them detected once, and just under 30% sits in the top ten. The specimen was peripheral blood. The receptors shown here come from a woman in her 70s with acute or convalescent COVID-19.

The V gene is TRBV21-1, the J gene TRBJ1-1; the table names TRBD1, a call not compared with the DNA. TRBV21-1 is an annotated pseudogene. The CDR3 contains 17 residues. Here the CDR3 DNA reads TGTGCCAGCAGTAAAGGGGTTTTTGACAGGTATAGGTCTGAAGCTTTCTTT. Encoded protein: CASSKGVFDRYRSEAFF.

The chain is built from TRBV7-3 and TRBJ2-5; TRBD2 matches 8 bases. The CDR3 is 15 amino acids. CDR1 and CDR2 from the germline V gene are SGHTA and FQGTGA. Trimming cost V 6 bases and J 4 bases; bases outside gene matches: 10. The DNA of the CDR3 is TGTGCCAGCAGTTCCCGGGGGGGAGAGGTAGAGACCCAGTACTTC. Translated, it gives CASSSRGGEVETQYF.

The chain recombines TRBV4-2 with TRBJ1-2, with D hard to call. This CDR3 spans 16 amino acids. Trimming cost V 0 bases and J 0 bases, with 11 bases left between them. Germline CDR1 and CDR2: LGHNA and YNFKEQ. CDR3 in amino acids: CASSQDYGISNYGYTF. CDR3 in DNA: TGTGCCAGCAGCCAAGATTACGGGATCTCTAACTATGGCTACACCTTC.

J is TRBJ1-4 and V is TRBV5-1; 7 bases fit TRBD1. The J segment lost 3 bases and the V segment lost 4 bases, leaving 3 bases of the junction unmatched. Germline loops: CDR1 SGHRS, CDR2 YFSETQ. The CDR3 loop spans 14 amino acids. The CDR3 nucleotides read TGCGCCAGCAGCGGGGGACAGTCTAATGAAAAACTGTTTTTT. The encoded protein is CASSGGQSNEKLFF. Full variable domain (missing parts from reference TRBV5-1 and TRBJ1-4): KAGVTQTPRYLIKTRGQQVTLSCSPISGHRSVSWYQQTPGQGLQFLFEYFSETQRNKGNFPGRFSGRQFSNSRSEMNVSTLELGDSALYLCASSGGQSNEKLFFGSGTQLSVL.

V usage is TRBV28 and J usage is TRBJ2-1; D is perhaps TRBD2 (6 bases). The V gene's germline CDR1 is MDHEN and CDR2 SYDVKM. Trimming cost V 2 bases and J 0 bases, with 14 bases left between them. This CDR3 has 17 amino acids. The CDR3 region is CASSLRDLRSSYNEQFF. The DNA for the CDR3 is TGTGCCAGCAGTTTACGGGACTTACGGAGCTCCTACAATGAGCAGTTCTTC. Looking up the rest from reference TRBV28 and TRBJ2-1 gives the full variable domain: DVKVTQSSRYLVKRTGEKVFLECVQDMDHENMFWYRQDPGLGLRLIYFSYDVKMKEKGDIPEGYSVSREKKERFSLILESASTNQTSMYLCASSLRDLRSSYNEQFFGPGTRLTVL.

In its sample, this clone was seen once. The chain is built from TRBV5-1 and TRBJ2-1, with 9 bases matching TRBD2. In germline, CDR1 is SGHRS, CDR2 YFSETQ. Losses at the gene ends were 0 bases for V and 2 bases for J; bases not matched to a gene: 6. This CDR3 is built from 17 residues. DNA of the CDR3: TGCGCCAGCAGCTTGGATGTAGCGGGGGCGACCTACAATGAGCAGTTCTTC. As protein: CASSLDVAGATYNEQFF.

This rearrangement joins TRBV27 to TRBJ2-2; D might be TRBD1 (7 bases). CDR3 length: 15 amino acids. Germline V gene lookup returns CDR1 MNHEY and CDR2 SMNVEV (reference sequence). Trimming stripped 4 bases from V and 5 bases from J, with 14 bases between. The CDR3 sequence: CASSSQGGWTGELFF. CDR3 coding DNA: TGTGCCAGCAGTTCCCAGGGGGGATGGACCGGGGAGCTGTTTTTT.

This sequence joins TRBV23-1 and TRBJ2-1; TRBD2 agrees at 11 bases. TRBV23-1 is designated an ORF whose function remains uncertain. Trimming took 6 bases from V and 2 from J; bases not matched to a gene: 3. The CDR3 is 15 residues long. CDR3 DNA: TGCGCCAGCAGAAAGGGACTAGCGGCCTACAATGAGCAGTTCTTC. Translating gives CASRKGLAAYNEQFF.

The chain couples TRBV10-3 to TRBJ2-1; 7 positions agree with TRBD2. Germline assignment: CDR1 ENHRY and CDR2 SYGVKD. This CDR3 region has 18 residues. V lost 0 bases, J lost 0 bases, and 8 bases stayed unmatched. In nucleotides, the CDR3 is TGTGCCATCAGTGAGTCGGGGGGGACGGTTAGCTCCTACAATGAGCAGTTCTTC. This codes for CAISESGGTVSSYNEQFF.

This chain uses TRBV13 with TRBJ2-2; 7 bases agree with TRBD2. CDR3 length: 15 amino acids. Germline loops: CDR1 PRHDT, CDR2 FYEKMQ (reference sequence). With V trimmed by 6 bases and J by 6 bases, 10 bases remained unmatched. CDR3 sequence (DNA): TGTGCCAGCAGTCGGCGTGGACTAGTCCCCGGGGAGCTGTTTTTT. This codes for CASSRRGLVPGELFF.

This clone was counted a single time. The CDR3 loop reads CASSPGLLHTGEQYF. CDR3 sequence (DNA): TGCGCCAGCAGCCCGGGACTTCTTCATACGGGCGAGCAGTACTTC. The chain links TRBV4-1 to TRBJ2-7; weak D call: TRBD2 (6 bases). CDR1 and CDR2 (germline): MGHRA, YSYEKL. The V and J ends lost 4 bases and 6 bases respectively, with 19 bases between them. This CDR3 has 15 residues.

The chain carries TRBV28 and TRBJ1-5, with 8 bases matching TRBD1. CDR3 length equals 15 residues. CDR1 MDHEN and CDR2 SYDVKM come from the germline V gene. V was clipped by 5 bases and J by 5 bases; unmatched bases: 8. In DNA form, the CDR3 reads TGTGCCAGCAGTCCTCGGACAGGGACCCATCAGCCCCAGCATTTT. Translation: CASSPRTGTHQPQHF.

The genes are TRBV13 and TRBJ1-3; D is possibly TRBD1 (5 bases). Trimming left V 5 bases short and J 3 bases short, with 17 bases between. In germline, CDR1 is PRHDT, CDR2 FYEKMQ (reference sequence). The CDR3 is made up of 16 amino acids. The CDR3 nucleotides are TGTGCCAGCAGCAACGACCTCCGGGACTATGGAAACACCATATATTTT. This sequence encodes CASSNDLRDYGNTIYF.

The gene calls are TRBV5-1 and TRBJ1-3, with 9 bases that match TRBD1. The V segment lost 3 bases and the J segment 3 bases; nucleotides outside the gene matches: 7. Germline CDR1 is SGHRS and CDR2 is YFSETQ. The CDR3 is made up of 16 amino acids. In DNA, the CDR3 is TGCGCCAGCAGCTCGACGGGGACAGGGAGTGGAAACACCATATATTTT. Translating it yields CASSSTGTGSGNTIYF.

This clone was counted a single time. CDR3 coding DNA: TGTGCCAGCACCCAGTTGTCCATGAACACTGAAGCTTTCTTT. It specifies CASTQLSMNTEAFF. The chain uses TRBV28 and TRBJ1-1; no firm D call. The ends were cut back, 7 bases at V and 0 bases at J, with 12 bases in the middle. Germline CDR1 and CDR2: MDHEN and SYDVKM. This CDR3 comprises 14 residues.

The V gene is TRBV6-5, the J gene TRBJ1-1; possible D gene TRBD1, 6 bases. Germline V CDR1 and CDR2: MNHEY, SVGAGI. V was cut by 6 bases and J by 2 bases, with 16 bases left in between. CDR3 length: 15 amino acids. Here the CDR3 DNA reads TGTGCCAGCAGGACTGAAGGGGGGGCAAACACTGAAGCTTTCTTT. It specifies CASRTEGGANTEAFF.

The rearrangement uses TRBV6-5 and TRBJ2-7; TRBD2 matches at 8 bases. From germline, CDR1 is MNHEY and CDR2 SVGAGI. Unmatched junction bases numbered 6, after V lost 4 bases and J lost 1 base. This CDR3 is 15 amino acids long. This CDR3 is CASSLAGRSSYEQYF. In nucleotides, the CDR3 is TGTGCCAGCAGTTTAGCGGGGAGGAGTTCCTACGAGCAGTACTTC.

The CDR3 is CASRSRLGQPQHF. The CDR3, as DNA: TGTGCCAGCCGATCACGGCTAGGTCAGCCCCAGCATTTT. The chain carries TRBV6-5 and TRBJ1-5; no clear D gene. The CDR3 consists of 13 residues. Trimming took 8 bases from V and 6 from J, leaving 14 bases between them. Per germline, CDR1 MNHEY and CDR2 SVGAGI.

CDR3 sequence: CASSLVSGNDGELFF. The CDR3, as DNA: TGTGCCAGCAGTTTAGTCAGCGGGAATGACGGGGAGCTGTTTTTT. This chain links TRBV28 with TRBJ2-2; 7 nucleotides agree with TRBD2. Germline V gives CDR1 MDHEN, CDR2 SYDVKM. This CDR3 contains 15 residues. V lost 2 bases, J lost 7 bases, and 7 bases stayed unmatched.

This rearrangement joins TRBV7-9 to TRBJ1-4; D remains ambiguous. The germline V gene has CDR1 SEHNR and CDR2 FQNEAQ (reference sequence). Trimming removed 5 bases at V and 2 bases at J, with 9 bases between. This CDR3 has 14 amino acids. As DNA, the CDR3 is TGTGCCAGCAGCCCAGCGGGGACTAATGAAAAACTGTTTTTT. It translates to CASSPAGTNEKLFF.

The chain employs TRBV5-4 and TRBJ2-5; 7 bases are shared with TRBD1. V dropped 4 bases and J dropped 4; count of bases not matched to a gene: 10. Germline loops: CDR1 SGHNT, CDR2 YYREEE (reference sequence). The CDR3 has 15 amino acids. CDR3 DNA: TGTGCCAGCAGCCCCCCCCAAGGGGGCGCAGAGACCCAGTACTTC. This gives the protein CASSPPQGGAETQYF.

This clone was counted a few times. The J gene is TRBJ1-2, the V gene TRBV27; the D gene is possibly TRBD1 (6 bases). The ends were cut back, 2 bases at V and 2 bases at J, with 9 bases in the middle. This CDR3 is built from 14 residues. Germline lookup yields CDR1 MNHEY and CDR2 SMNVEV (reference sequence). The CDR3 bases are TGTGCCAGCAGTTTAAACGGACAGAACTATGGCTACACCTTC. As protein: CASSLNGQNYGYTF.